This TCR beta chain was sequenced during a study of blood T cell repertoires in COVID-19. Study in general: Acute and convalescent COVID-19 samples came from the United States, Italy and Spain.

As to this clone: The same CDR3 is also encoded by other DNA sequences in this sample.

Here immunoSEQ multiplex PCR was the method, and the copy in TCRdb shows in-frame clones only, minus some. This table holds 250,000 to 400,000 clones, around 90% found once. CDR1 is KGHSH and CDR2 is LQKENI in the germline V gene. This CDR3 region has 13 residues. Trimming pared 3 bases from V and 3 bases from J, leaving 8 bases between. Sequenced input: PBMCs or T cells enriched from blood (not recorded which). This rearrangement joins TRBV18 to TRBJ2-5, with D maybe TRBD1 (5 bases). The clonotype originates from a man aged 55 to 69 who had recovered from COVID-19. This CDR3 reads CASSPRREETQYF. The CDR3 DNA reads TGTGCCAGCTCACCCCGCAGGGAAGAGACCCAGTACTTC.